A selection of T cell receptor beta chains follows, all from one sample in a study of blood T cell repertoires in COVID-19. The method was immunoSEQ multiplex PCR; TCRdb's version includes in-frame clones alone and lacks a portion of them. The sample has under 250,000 clones, roughly 80% seen once. Sequencing used peripheral blood. These TCRs come from a woman in her 70s with active or convalescent COVID-19. Both conserved end residues are part of each CDR3. D genes are given only for firm matches. The size field is filled for only some rows; it gives once, few, many or a size class.

NA TRBJ1-4 TRBD1 TRBV5-1 TGCGCCAGCAGCGAGTTGGGACAGTCAACTAATGAAAAACTGTTTTTT CASSELGQSTNEKLFF
NA TRBJ2-3 TRBD1 TRBV15 TGTGCCACCAGCACCGACAGGGTTAGCACAGATACGCAGTATTTT CATSTDRVSTDTQYF
NA TRBJ2-5 NA TRBV11-2 TGTGCCAGCAGCTTAGGTTGGGGGGGGGCAGAGACCCAGTACTTC CASSLGWGGAETQYF
once TRBJ2-7 TRBD2 TRBV25-1 TGTGCCAGCAGTGGGGCCAGGTGGGGGGGCGAGCAGTACTTC CASSGARWGGEQYF
NA TRBJ2-5 NA TRBV20-1 TGCAGTGCTGCAACTCAAGAGACCCAGTACTTC CSAATQETQYF
NA TRBJ2-1 NA TRBV11-1 TGTGCCAGCACAAGTGGACAGCCCTACAATGAGCAGTTCTTC CASTSGQPYNEQFF
few TRBJ2-7 NA TRBV5-4 TGTGCCAGCAGCTTGGGGGGCAGAACTTACGAGCAGTACTTC CASSLGGRTYEQYF
NA TRBJ2-2 NA TRBV20-1 TGCAGTGCTAGTCGTGGGGCGGTCACCGGGGAGCTGTTTTTT CSASRGAVTGELFF
NA TRBJ2-5 NA TRBV28 TGTGCCAGCAGTTTACGAAGGGAGATCTGGGGGACCCAGTACTTC CASSLRREIWGTQYF
NA TRBJ2-1 NA TRBV2 TGTGCCAGCAGTGTGGGGGGTAGTGGGTCGGAGCAGTTCTTC CASSVGGSGSEQFF
NA TRBJ1-2 NA TRBV4-1 TGCGCCAGCAGCCAAGACCCAGGGTCTTACTATGGCTACACCTTC CASSQDPGSYYGYTF
NA TRBJ2-7 TRBD2 TRBV2 TGTGCCAGCAGCCACCCTGGGCAAACGACGACTAGCGGGAGGTTCTACGAGCAGTACTTC CASSHPGQTTTSGRFYEQYF
few TRBJ2-7 TRBD1 TRBV2 TGTGCCGGGGACAGGGGAACCTACGAGCAGTACTTC CAGDRGTYEQYF
NA TRBJ2-1 TRBD2 TRBV7-9 TGTGCCAGCAGCCGTAGCGGTTCGGGGGGAAGGGGAGATGAGCAGTTCTTC CASSRSGSGGRGDEQFF